The TCR beta chain under discussion was sequenced for a study of blood T cells in healthy people across ages. General study results and limits: Age showed a roughly linear inverse relationship with TCR beta diversity per million T cells.

The CDR3 covers 13 residues. From germline, CDR1 is SGHVS and CDR2 FQNEAQ. Trimming removed 7 bases from V and 6 bases from J, with 15 bases in between. Primed by a sample-barcoded 5' primer and a J-beta primer mix, a second PCR proceeded for roughly 7 to 12 cycles. Unique molecular identifiers of 12 random nucleotides labeled each cDNA. TCRdb used MiXCR to reprocess the 5' RACE reads, holding one entry per CDR3 protein. The data hold under 2,000,000 distinct CDR3 sequences, with around half observed a single time. A remark on this clonotype: Its antigen is currently unknown.

The source material was blood. The TCR comes from a woman between 40 and 50 years old in good health. This chain joins TRBV7-8 and TRBJ1-2; tentatively, D is TRBD1 (6 bases). CDR3 sequence: CASTTPGANGYTF. CDR3 coding DNA: TGTGCCAGCACCACTCCAGGGGCGAATGGCTACACCTTC.